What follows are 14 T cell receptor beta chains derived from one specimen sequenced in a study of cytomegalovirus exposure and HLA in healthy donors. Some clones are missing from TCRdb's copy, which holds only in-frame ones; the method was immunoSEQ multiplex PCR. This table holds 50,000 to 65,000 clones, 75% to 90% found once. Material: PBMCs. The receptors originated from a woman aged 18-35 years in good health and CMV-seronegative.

In DNA form, the CDR3 reads TGTGCCATCAGTGAGGAGCAGGGCTACGAGCAGTACTTC. It codes for CAISEEQGYEQYF. The chain uses TRBV10-3 and TRBJ2-7; D may be TRBD1 (5 bases). This CDR3 comprises 13 residues. Trimming shortened V by 2 bases and J by 3 bases, and 8 bases separated the two germline ends. Germline V gene data show CDR1 as ENHRY and CDR2 as SYGVKD.

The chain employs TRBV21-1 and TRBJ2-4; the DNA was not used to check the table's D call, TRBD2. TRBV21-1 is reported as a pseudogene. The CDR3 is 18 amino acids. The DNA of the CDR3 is TGTGCCAGCAGGGTATTAGCGGGAGGGACTCTAGCCAAAAACATTCAGTACTTC. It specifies CASRVLAGGTLAKNIQYF.

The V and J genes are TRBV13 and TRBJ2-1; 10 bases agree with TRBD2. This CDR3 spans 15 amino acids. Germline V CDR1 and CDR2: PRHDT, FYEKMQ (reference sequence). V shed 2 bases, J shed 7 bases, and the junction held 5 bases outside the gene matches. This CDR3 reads CASSLSGRVTNEQFF. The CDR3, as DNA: TGTGCCAGCAGCTTAAGCGGGAGGGTGACTAATGAGCAGTTCTTC.

The CDR3 spells CASRHIPGQGANGYTF. CDR3 bases: TGTGCCAGCAGGCACATCCCAGGACAGGGGGCTAATGGCTACACCTTC. This chain uses TRBV2 with TRBJ1-2; 11 positions match TRBD1. The germline V gene has CDR1 SNHLY and CDR2 FYNNEI. J was trimmed by 6 bases and V by 6 bases; bases with no gene match: 12. CDR3 length equals 16 residues.

CDR3 in DNA: TGCAGCGTTGAAGATCCGCTTGGGGGGGCGTATGGCTACACCTTC. Its translation: CSVEDPLGGAYGYTF. The V gene is TRBV29-1, the J gene TRBJ1-2; D is perhaps TRBD1 (6 bases). The germline V gene has CDR1 SQVTM and CDR2 ANQGSEA. The germline V and J ends were trimmed by 0 bases and 5 bases, with 16 bases remaining between them. The CDR3 runs 15 residues.

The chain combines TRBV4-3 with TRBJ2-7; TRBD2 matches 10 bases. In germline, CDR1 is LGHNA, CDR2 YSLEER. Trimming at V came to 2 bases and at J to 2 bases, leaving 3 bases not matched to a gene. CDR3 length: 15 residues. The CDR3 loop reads CASSQLAGETYEQYF. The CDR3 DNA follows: TGCGCCAGCAGCCAACTAGCGGGGGAAACCTACGAGCAGTACTTC.

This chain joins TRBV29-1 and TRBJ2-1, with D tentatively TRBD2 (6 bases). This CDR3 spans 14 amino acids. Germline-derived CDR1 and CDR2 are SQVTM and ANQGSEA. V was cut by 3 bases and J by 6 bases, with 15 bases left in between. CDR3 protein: CSVEAAGRGNEQFF. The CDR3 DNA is TGCAGCGTTGAGGCTGCGGGAAGGGGCAATGAGCAGTTCTTC.

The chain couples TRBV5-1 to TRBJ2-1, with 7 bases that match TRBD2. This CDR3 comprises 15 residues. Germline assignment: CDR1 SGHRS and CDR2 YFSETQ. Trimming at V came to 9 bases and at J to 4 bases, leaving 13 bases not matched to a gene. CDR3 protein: CATSLWASGYNEQFF. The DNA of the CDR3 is TGCGCCACCAGTCTATGGGCTAGCGGATACAATGAGCAGTTCTTC.

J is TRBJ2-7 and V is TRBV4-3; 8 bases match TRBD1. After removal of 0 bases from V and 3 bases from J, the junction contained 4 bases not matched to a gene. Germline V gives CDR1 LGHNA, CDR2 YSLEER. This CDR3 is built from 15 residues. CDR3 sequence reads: CASSQDRGQGYEQYF. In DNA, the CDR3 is TGCGCCAGCAGCCAAGATCGTGGACAGGGCTACGAGCAGTACTTC.

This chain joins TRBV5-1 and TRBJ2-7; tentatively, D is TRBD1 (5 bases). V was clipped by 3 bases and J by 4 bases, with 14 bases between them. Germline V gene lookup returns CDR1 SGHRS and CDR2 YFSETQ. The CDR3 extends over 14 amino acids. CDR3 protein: CASSSATVDYEQYF. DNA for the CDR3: TGCGCCAGCAGCTCGGCGACAGTTGATTACGAGCAGTACTTC.

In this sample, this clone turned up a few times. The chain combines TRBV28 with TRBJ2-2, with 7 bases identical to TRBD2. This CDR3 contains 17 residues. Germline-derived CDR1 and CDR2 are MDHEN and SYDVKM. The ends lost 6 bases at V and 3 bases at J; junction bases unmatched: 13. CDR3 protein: CASRREGGSTYTGELFF. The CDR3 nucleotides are TGTGCCAGCAGGCGGGAAGGCGGGAGTACCTACACCGGGGAGCTGTTTTTT.

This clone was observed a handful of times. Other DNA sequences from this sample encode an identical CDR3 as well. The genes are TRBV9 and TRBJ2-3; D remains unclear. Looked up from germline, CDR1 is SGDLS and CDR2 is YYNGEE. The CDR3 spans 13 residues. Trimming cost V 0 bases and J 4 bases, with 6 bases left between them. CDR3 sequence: CASSVGSPDTQYF. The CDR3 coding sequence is TGTGCCAGCAGCGTAGGTAGCCCAGATACGCAGTATTTT.

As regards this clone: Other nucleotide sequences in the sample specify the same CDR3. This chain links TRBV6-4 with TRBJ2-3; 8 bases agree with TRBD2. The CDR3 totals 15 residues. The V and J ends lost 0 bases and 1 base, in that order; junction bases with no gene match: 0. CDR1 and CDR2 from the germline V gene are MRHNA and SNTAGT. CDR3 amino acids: CASSDSRGGTDTQYF. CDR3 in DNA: TGTGCCAGCAGTGACTCGCGGGGGGGCACAGATACGCAGTATTTT.

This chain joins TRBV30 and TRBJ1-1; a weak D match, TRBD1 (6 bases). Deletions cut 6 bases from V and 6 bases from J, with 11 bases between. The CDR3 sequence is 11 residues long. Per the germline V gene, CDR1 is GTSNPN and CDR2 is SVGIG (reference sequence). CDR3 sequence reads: CACLGGPEAFF. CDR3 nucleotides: TGTGCCTGCTTAGGGGGTCCTGAAGCTTTCTTT.